Sequencing of this T cell receptor gamma chain was carried out in a study of Vδ1+ human thymocytes. Regarding the study as a whole: Highly polyclonal TRG and TRD repertoires with Gaussian CDR3 length distributions appeared in thymus.

This CDR3 has 12 residues. Germline trimming cut 3 bases from V and 7 bases from J; bases unmatched to any gene: 6. Germline assignment: CDR1 VINAFY and CDR2 YDVSNSKD. Remarks on this clone: As yet, its antigen is unknown. Just one base apart from a much larger clone, this may be a read error.

Sequences come from RNA converted to cDNA by reverse transcription. Multiplex PCR used pooled V-gene forward primers and a constant-region reverse primer to amplify CDR3s. TCRdb reanalysed the multiplex PCR reads with CATT. The sample lists 9,000 or so gamma-chain clones; 56% were seen once. The sorted cells were CD3+ Vdelta1+ Vdelta2- thymocytes from alphabeta-depleted thymus. The receptor was isolated from a girl younger than two who had congenital heart surgery. The V call is TRGV5, the J call TRGJ1 or TRGJ2. TCRdb leaves out the J gene; it was filled in here by matching the DNA to germline. The sequenced material came from Vdelta1+ gamma-delta thymocytes from the thymus. Subset in this sample: FACS-sorted CD3+ TCRalphabeta- TCRVdelta1+ TCRVdelta2- thymocytes. CDR3 in amino acids: CATWDGPYKKLF. The DNA of the CDR3 is TGTGCCACCTGGGACGGGCCCTATAAGAAACTCTTT.